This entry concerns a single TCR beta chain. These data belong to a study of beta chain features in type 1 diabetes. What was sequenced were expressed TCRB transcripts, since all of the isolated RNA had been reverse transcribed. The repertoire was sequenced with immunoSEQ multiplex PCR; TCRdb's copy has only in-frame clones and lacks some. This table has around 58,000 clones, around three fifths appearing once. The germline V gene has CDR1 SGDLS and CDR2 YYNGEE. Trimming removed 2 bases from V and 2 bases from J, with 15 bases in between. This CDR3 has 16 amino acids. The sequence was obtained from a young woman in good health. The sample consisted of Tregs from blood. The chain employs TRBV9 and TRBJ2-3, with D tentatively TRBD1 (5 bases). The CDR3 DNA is TGTGCCAGCAGCGTGGGGCCGTGGATGACCACAGATACGCAGTATTTT. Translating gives CASSVGPWMTTDTQYF. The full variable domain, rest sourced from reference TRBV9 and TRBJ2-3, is DSGVTQTPKHLITATGQRVTLRCSPRSGDLSVYWYQQSLDQGLQFLIQYYNGEERAKGNILERFSAQQFPDLHSELNLSSLELGDSALYFCASSVGPWMTTDTQYFGPGTRLTVL.